Sequencing of this T cell receptor (beta chain) was carried out in a study of blood T cell repertoires in COVID-19. The protocol was immunoSEQ multiplex PCR, while the TCRdb copy is restricted to in-frame clones and leaves out a portion. The sample holds approximately 97,000 clones; about four fifths are singletons and the top ten take roughly 4%. The sample consisted of peripheral blood. The receptor's source is a human donor in a cohort sampled during active COVID-19.

CDR3 protein: CASSQGDRVFQPQHF. The CDR3 coding sequence is TGCGCCAGCAGCCAGGGGGACAGGGTATTTCAGCCCCAGCATTTT. The genes are TRBV5-1 and TRBJ1-5, with 9 bases fitting TRBD1. CDR1 SGHRS and CDR2 YFSETQ come from the germline V gene. The CDR3 covers 15 residues. J lost 6 bases, V lost 4 bases, and 8 bases had no gene match.